One sample yielded the 14 T cell receptor beta chains listed below, sequenced in a study of blood T cell repertoires in COVID-19. Sequencing used immunoSEQ multiplex PCR; TCRdb keeps in-frame clones, though not all of them. The sample lists about 200,000 clones; 86% were seen once. Sample: peripheral blood. Receptor source: a woman in her forties or fifties with acute or convalescent COVID-19.

This chain uses TRBV18 with TRBJ2-7; 8 bases align to TRBD1. V was clipped by 3 bases and J by 5 bases; unmatched bases: 9. The CDR3 totals 15 residues. The germline gives CDR1 KGHSH, CDR2 LQKENI. CDR3 sequence (DNA): TGTGCCAGCTCACCGCCAGGGGGCGCGGGGCACGAGCAGTACTTC. Its translation: CASSPPGGAGHEQYF.

A single count supports this clone. The chain joins TRBV27 to TRBJ2-2, with 15 positions matching TRBD2. Germline V lookup: CDR1 MNHEY, CDR2 SMNVEV (reference sequence). The CDR3 is made up of 17 amino acids. V was pared by 7 bases and J by 7 bases, with 10 bases of the junction left unmatched. CDR3 nucleotides: TGTGCCAGCAACGGAGGACTAGCGGGAGGGCTGAGCGGGGAGCTGTTTTTT. This sequence encodes CASNGGLAGGLSGELFF.

About this clone: The identical CDR3 is also encoded by other nucleotide sequences in the sample. The chain joins TRBV6-5 to TRBJ1-1; unclear D gene. Germline loops: CDR1 MNHEY, CDR2 SVGAGI. V shed 6 bases and J shed 0 bases, with 8 bases lying between them. This CDR3 spans 13 amino acids. The CDR3 loop reads CASSHEMNTEAFF. The CDR3 nucleotides read TGTGCCAGCAGCCACGAGATGAACACTGAAGCTTTCTTT.

V usage is TRBV10-2 and J usage is TRBJ2-5; tentatively, D is TRBD2 (6 bases). Deletions cut 6 bases from V and 4 bases from J, with 9 bases between. This CDR3 spans 12 amino acids. The germline V gene has CDR1 WSHSY and CDR2 SAAADI. CDR3 nucleotides: TGCGCCAGCAGCCCTAGCGTAGAGACCCAGTACTTC. As protein: CASSPSVETQYF.

The V and J genes are TRBV10-3 and TRBJ2-1, with 9 bases fitting TRBD2. This CDR3 spans 15 amino acids. Trimming at V came to 6 bases and at J to 6 bases, leaving 9 bases not matched to a gene. Germline assignment: CDR1 ENHRY and CDR2 SYGVKD. Written as DNA, the CDR3 is TGTGCCATCAGACCAGGGACTAGCAAAATCAATGAGCAGTTCTTC. Translation: CAIRPGTSKINEQFF.

This clone occurred a few times. This rearrangement joins TRBV30 to TRBJ2-7, with TRBD2 matching 11 bases. The CDR3 totals 13 residues. Per germline, CDR1 GTSNPN and CDR2 SVGIG (reference sequence). V lost 3 bases to trimming and J lost 6 bases; unmatched junction nucleotides: 4. In nucleotides, the CDR3 is TGTGCCTGGAGAATCGGACTAGCGGGCGAGCAGTACTTC. It yields the protein CAWRIGLAGEQYF.

The chain has TRBV27 and TRBJ1-2, with D perhaps TRBD1 (5 bases). The CDR3 spans 14 residues. The V end was cut by 4 bases, the J end by 7 bases, with 16 bases between. Germline V gene data show CDR1 as MNHEY and CDR2 as SMNVEV (reference sequence). The CDR3 spells CASSYNQGLGGYTF. CDR3 coding DNA: TGTGCCAGCAGTTACAACCAGGGTTTAGGTGGCTACACCTTC.

V and J are TRBV10-3 and TRBJ1-6, with D perhaps matching TRBD1 (6 bases). The V end lost 6 bases, the J end lost 8 bases, and 14 bases lay between the germline ends. This CDR3 has 14 residues. Germline V gene lookup returns CDR1 ENHRY and CDR2 SYGVKD. The CDR3 DNA reads as TGTGCCATCAGGGTGTCGGGGGGCGATTCACCCCTCCACTTT. Translating gives CAIRVSGGDSPLHF.

The chain uses TRBV20-1 and TRBJ2-7; D may be TRBD2 (6 bases). V was shortened by 3 bases and J by 3 bases, with 6 bases between the two germline ends. Germline V gene data show CDR1 as DFQATT and CDR2 as SNEGSKA (reference sequence). This CDR3 has 11 residues. CDR3 sequence reads: CSARGGYEQYF. The CDR3 DNA follows: TGCAGTGCTAGGGGGGGCTACGAGCAGTACTTC.

This rearrangement joins TRBV6-1 to TRBJ2-3, with 8 bases fitting TRBD1. With V trimmed by 10 bases and J by 2 bases, 11 bases remained unmatched. Germline V CDR1 and CDR2: MNHNS, SASEGT. The CDR3 runs 15 residues. Written as DNA, the CDR3 is TGTGCCACTTCCGTAGGGACAGGATACACAGATACGCAGTATTTT. Protein product: CATSVGTGYTDTQYF.

The CDR3 protein is CASPQTVYF. In DNA form, the CDR3 reads TGTGCCAGCCCCCAGACAGTCTACTTC. The rearrangement uses TRBV19 and TRBJ2-4; D might be TRBD1 (5 bases). V dropped 9 bases and J dropped 16 bases, with 13 bases sitting between them. The V gene's germline CDR1 is LNHDA and CDR2 SQIVND (reference sequence). This CDR3 contains 9 residues.

This clone showed up just a few times. This rearrangement joins TRBV5-1 to TRBJ2-2; 8 nucleotides line up with TRBD2. V was clipped by 2 bases and J by 7 bases; unmatched bases: 7. CDR1 and CDR2 (germline): SGHRS, YFSETQ. The length of the CDR3 is 15 residues. The DNA of the CDR3 is TGCGCCAGCAGCTTATCAGCGGGAGCCGGCGGGGAGCTGTTTTTT. This sequence encodes CASSLSAGAGGELFF.

The genes are TRBV12-5 and TRBJ1-1, with D perhaps TRBD1 (6 bases). Trimming stripped 6 bases from V and 1 base from J, with 9 bases between. The CDR3 length is 13 residues. Germline V CDR1 and CDR2: LGHNT, FRNRAP. The CDR3 DNA reads as TGTGCTAGTGGATCGGACAGGAACACTGAAGCTTTCTTT. Translated, it gives CASGSDRNTEAFF.

The chain links TRBV10-3 to TRBJ1-2; D is perhaps TRBD1 (5 bases). V was pared by 7 bases and J by 6 bases, with 18 bases between. This CDR3 is 14 amino acids long. Germline values: CDR1 ENHRY, CDR2 SYGVKD. The CDR3 here is CAITPGLNANGYTF. The CDR3 coding sequence is TGTGCCATCACTCCGGGACTGAATGCGAATGGCTACACCTTC.